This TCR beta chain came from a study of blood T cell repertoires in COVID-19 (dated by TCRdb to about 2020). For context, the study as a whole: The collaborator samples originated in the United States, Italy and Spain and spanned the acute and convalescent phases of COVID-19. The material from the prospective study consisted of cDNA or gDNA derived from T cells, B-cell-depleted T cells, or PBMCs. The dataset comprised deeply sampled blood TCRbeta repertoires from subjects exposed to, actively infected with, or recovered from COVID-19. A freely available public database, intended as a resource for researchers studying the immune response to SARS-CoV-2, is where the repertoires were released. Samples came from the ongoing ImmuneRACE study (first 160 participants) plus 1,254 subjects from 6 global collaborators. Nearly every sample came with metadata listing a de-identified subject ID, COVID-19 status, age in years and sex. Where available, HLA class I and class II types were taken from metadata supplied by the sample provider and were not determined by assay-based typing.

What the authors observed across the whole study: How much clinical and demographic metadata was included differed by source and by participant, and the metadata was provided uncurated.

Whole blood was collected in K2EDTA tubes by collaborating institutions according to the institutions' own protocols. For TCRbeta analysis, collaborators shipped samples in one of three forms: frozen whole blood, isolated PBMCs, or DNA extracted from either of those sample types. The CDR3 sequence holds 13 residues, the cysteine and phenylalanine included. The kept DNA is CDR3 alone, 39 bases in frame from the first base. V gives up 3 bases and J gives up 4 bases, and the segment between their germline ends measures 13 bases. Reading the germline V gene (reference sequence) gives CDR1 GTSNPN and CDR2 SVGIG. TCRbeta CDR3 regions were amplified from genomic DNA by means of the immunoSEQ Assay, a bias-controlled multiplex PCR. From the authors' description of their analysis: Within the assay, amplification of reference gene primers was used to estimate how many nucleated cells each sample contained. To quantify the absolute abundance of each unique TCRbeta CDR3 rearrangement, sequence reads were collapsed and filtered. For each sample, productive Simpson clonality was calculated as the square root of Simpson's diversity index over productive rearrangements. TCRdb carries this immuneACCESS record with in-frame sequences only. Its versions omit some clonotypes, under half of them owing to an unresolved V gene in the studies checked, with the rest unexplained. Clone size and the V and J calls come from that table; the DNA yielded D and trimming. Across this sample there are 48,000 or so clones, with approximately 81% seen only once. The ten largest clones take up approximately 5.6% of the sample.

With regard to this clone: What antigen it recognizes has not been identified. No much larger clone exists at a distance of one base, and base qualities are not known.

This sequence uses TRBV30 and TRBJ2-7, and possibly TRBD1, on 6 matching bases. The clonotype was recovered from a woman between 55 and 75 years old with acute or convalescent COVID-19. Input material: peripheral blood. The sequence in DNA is TGTGCCTGGAGCAGGGGAGATTTGTACGAGCAGTACTTC. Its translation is CAWSRGDLYEQYF.